The next 27 T cell receptor beta chains were all read from a single sample in a study of cytomegalovirus exposure and HLA in healthy donors. In the PCR, 60 Vbeta and 13 Jbeta primers were used. Repertoires were generated with immunoSEQ multiplex PCR, while TCRdb's copy carries only in-frame clones and drops some. The sample shows about 93,000 clones, about four fifths of them seen only once. Sequencing used PBMCs. The receptors were sampled from a man aged 25-45 years in good health and CMV-seronegative.

The rearrangement uses TRBV4-2 and TRBJ1-2; TRBD1 aligns across 9 bases. The CDR3 runs 14 residues. V lost 4 bases, J lost 4 bases, and 4 bases stayed unmatched. The germline CDR1 and CDR2 sequences are LGHNA and YNFKEQ. CDR3 amino acids: CASSRDRGSYGYTF. CDR3 in DNA: TGTGCCAGCAGCCGCGACAGGGGGAGCTATGGCTACACCTTC.

The table lists this clone with a few counts. V and J are TRBV5-6 and TRBJ1-2, with D tentatively TRBD1 (5 bases). The CDR3 contains 16 residues. V lost 4 bases to trimming and J lost 0 bases, with 16 bases between them. The germline CDR1 and CDR2 sequences are SGHDT and YYEEEE. CDR3 protein: CASSLGRGLTNYGYTF. In nucleotides, the CDR3 is TGTGCCAGCAGCCTCGGGAGGGGTCTCACTAACTATGGCTACACCTTC.

The rearrangement joins TRBV6-1 to TRBJ1-1, with a weak D call TRBD1 (6 bases). Trimming took off 3 bases at V and 6 bases at J, with 14 bases between the two ends. CDR1 is MNHNS and CDR2 is SASEGT in the germline V gene. The CDR3 is made up of 14 amino acids. CDR3 sequence: CASSDGGGGAEAFF. The CDR3 nucleotides read TGTGCCAGCAGTGATGGAGGGGGAGGGGCTGAAGCTTTCTTT.

A few counts support this clone. The V and J genes are TRBV29-1 and TRBJ2-1; TRBD2 aligns across 10 bases. This CDR3 spans 17 amino acids. Germline assignment: CDR1 SQVTM and CDR2 ANQGSEA. Losses at the gene ends were 3 bases for V and 1 base for J; bases not matched to a gene: 9. The CDR3 nucleotides read TGCAGCGTTGAGGGTAGACTAGCGGGCCCTTCCTACAATGAGCAGTTCTTC. It is translated as CSVEGRLAGPSYNEQFF.

The chain recombines TRBV28 with TRBJ2-5, with 10 bases that match TRBD2. The CDR3 has 14 amino acids. The germline V gene encodes CDR1 MDHEN and CDR2 SYDVKM. V gave up 11 bases and J gave up 3 bases; unmatched junction bases: 9. CDR3 amino acids: CAAGGLAGEETQYF. The CDR3 bases are TGTGCCGCCGGCGGGCTAGCGGGGGAAGAGACCCAGTACTTC.

The V call is TRBV2, the J call TRBJ2-1, with D maybe TRBD2 (6 bases). Looked up from germline, CDR1 is SNHLY and CDR2 is FYNNEI. The length of the CDR3 is 17 residues. V dropped 5 bases and J dropped 3 bases, with 20 bases sitting between them. The CDR3 protein is CASSFKPGLSNYNEQFF. The CDR3 nucleotides read TGTGCCAGCAGTTTCAAGCCGGGACTCTCCAACTACAATGAGCAGTTCTTC.

This chain uses TRBV21-1 with TRBJ1-3. TRBV21-1 is described as a pseudogene. This CDR3 is 17 amino acids long. CDR3 region: CASILGTPNYAGNTIYF. The DNA of the CDR3 is TGTGCCAGCATACTCGGGACTCCCAATTATGCTGGAAACACCATATATTTT.

The gene calls are TRBV28 and TRBJ1-2, with 7 bases lining up with TRBD1. J gave up 7 bases and V 8 bases, and 10 bases lay outside the gene matches. This CDR3 contains 13 residues. The germline V gene encodes CDR1 MDHEN and CDR2 SYDVKM. CDR3 sequence: CASGVGQVFGYTF. The CDR3 nucleotides are TGTGCCAGCGGCGTCGGACAGGTTTTTGGCTACACCTTC.

The genes are TRBV29-1 and TRBJ2-7; D gene ambiguous. V lost 4 bases to trimming and J lost 4 bases, with 8 bases between them. The CDR3 covers 11 residues. The germline V gene encodes CDR1 SQVTM and CDR2 ANQGSEA. DNA for the CDR3: TGCAGCGTTGGTTCCCCTTACGAGCAGTACTTC. As protein: CSVGSPYEQYF.

The chain combines TRBV6-5 with TRBJ2-1, with 11 bases matching TRBD1. The J segment lost 1 base and the V segment lost 6 bases, leaving 2 bases of the junction unmatched. Germline V gene data show CDR1 as MNHEY and CDR2 as SVGAGI. The CDR3 runs 15 residues. Here the CDR3 reads CASRGTGGSYNEQFF. The CDR3 coding sequence is TGTGCCAGCAGGGGGACAGGGGGGTCCTACAATGAGCAGTTCTTC.

The rearrangement links TRBV5-8 to TRBJ2-5; no reliable D call. Trimming took off 2 bases at V and 0 bases at J, with 17 bases between the two ends. The CDR3 has 17 residues. The germline gives CDR1 SGHTS, CDR2 YDEGEE. For the CDR3, the DNA is TGTGCCAGCAGCTTAATGATCGCGGATCCGTACCAAGAGACCCAGTACTTC. It encodes CASSLMIADPYQETQYF. The full variable domain, rest sourced from reference TRBV5-8 and TRBJ2-5, is EAGVTQSPTHLIKTRGQQATLRCSPISGHTSVYWYQQALGLGLQFLLWYDEGEERNRGNFPPRFSGRQFPNYSSELNVNALELEDSALYLCASSLMIADPYQETQYFGPGTRLLVL.

This chain links TRBV4-2 with TRBJ1-1, with a tentative D call TRBD1 (6 bases). Trimming removed 2 bases at V and 5 bases at J, with 18 bases between. The CDR3 runs 16 residues. Germline CDR1 reads LGHNA; CDR2 reads YNFKEQ. The CDR3 loop is CASSQIIGTSRTEAFF. As DNA, the CDR3 is TGTGCCAGCAGCCAAATAATCGGGACATCGAGGACTGAAGCTTTCTTT.

The chain carries TRBV5-6 and TRBJ1-5; a possible D gene is TRBD1 (5 bases). Trimming took off 4 bases at V and 4 bases at J, with 27 bases between the two ends. The germline CDR1 and CDR2 sequences are SGHDT and YYEEEE. The CDR3 is 19 residues long. CDR3 coding DNA: TGTGCCAGCAGCGTCCCGGCATGGGTCAGGGAAGGATGGAATCAGCCCCAGCATTTT. Protein sequence: CASSVPAWVREGWNQPQHF.

The rearrangement joins TRBV29-1 to TRBJ1-1; D remains ambiguous. Germline V gene lookup returns CDR1 SQVTM and CDR2 ANQGSEA. CDR3 length: 14 amino acids. Trimming stripped 7 bases from V and 0 bases from J, with 15 bases between. This CDR3 reads CSGDLGGMNTEAFF. Here the CDR3 DNA reads TGCAGCGGGGATCTCGGAGGCATGAACACTGAAGCTTTCTTT.

The chain uses TRBV28 and TRBJ1-6; D gene unclear. The CDR3 totals 14 residues. V was pared by 3 bases and J by 5 bases, with 8 bases between. Germline CDR1 MDHEN, CDR2 SYDVKM. The CDR3 sequence: CASSLGGNNSPLHF. Here the CDR3 DNA reads TGTGCCAGCAGTTTGGGAGGGAATAATTCACCCCTCCACTTT. The entire variable domain, with the rest obtained from reference TRBV28 and TRBJ1-6, is as follows: DVKVTQSSRYLVKRTGEKVFLECVQDMDHENMFWYRQDPGLGLRLIYFSYDVKMKEKGDIPEGYSVSREKKERFSLILESASTNQTSMYLCASSLGGNNSPLHFGNGTRLTVT.

The genes are TRBV7-5 and TRBJ2-7; TRBD1 is the table's D call, not checked against the DNA. TRBV7-5 is deemed a pseudogene. CDR3 length: 15 residues. In DNA form, the CDR3 reads TGTGCCAGAAGCTTAAGGGGGCCCTGGGAGGACCATAGGTACTTC. Amino acid sequence: CARSLRGPWEDHRYF.

The chain links TRBV5-4 to TRBJ1-2; no clear D gene. The CDR3 covers 14 residues. Germline V gene data show CDR1 as SGHNT and CDR2 as YYREEE (reference sequence). The V end was cut by 1 base, the J end by 7 bases, with 14 bases between. The CDR3, as DNA: TGTGCCAGCAGCTTGTCAAGCTCGAGGCCTGGCTACACCTTC. This translates into CASSLSSSRPGYTF.

In its sample, this clone was seen a few times. The V gene is TRBV5-4, the J gene TRBJ2-7, with D possibly matching TRBD1 (5 bases). The CDR3 is made up of 14 amino acids. In germline, CDR1 is SGHNT, CDR2 YYREEE (reference sequence). The ends were cut back, 3 bases at V and 2 bases at J, with 12 bases in the middle. The CDR3, as DNA: TGTGCCAGCAGCTCTGGGGCGGATACCTACGAGCAGTACTTC. This sequence encodes CASSSGADTYEQYF. The entire variable domain, with the rest obtained from reference TRBV5-4 and TRBJ2-7, is as follows: ETGVTQSPTHLIKTRGQQVTLRCSSQSGHNTVSWYQQALGQGPQFIFQYYREEENGRGNFPPRFSGLQFPNYSSELNVNALELDDSALYLCASSSGADTYEQYFGPGTRLTVT.

The chain carries TRBV5-1 and TRBJ1-2; 10 bases match TRBD1. The V segment lost 8 bases and the J segment 8 bases; nucleotides outside the gene matches: 9. The V gene's germline CDR1 is SGHRS and CDR2 YFSETQ. The CDR3 has 13 amino acids. Here the CDR3 DNA reads TGCGCCAGTCATCCCGGGACAGGGGAAGGCTACACCTTC. Translation: CASHPGTGEGYTF.

The J gene is TRBJ1-2, the V gene TRBV28; the match to TRBD1 covers 7 bases. Germline CDR1 reads MDHEN; CDR2 reads SYDVKM. The V gene end was trimmed by 3 bases and the J gene end by 1 base; junction bases not matched to a gene: 5. The CDR3 consists of 15 residues. The CDR3: CASSFGGTDNYGYTF. DNA of the CDR3: TGTGCCAGCAGTTTTGGGGGGACAGATAACTATGGCTACACCTTC.

V is TRBV5-4 and J is TRBJ2-7; 8 bases match TRBD1. The germline V gene encodes CDR1 SGHNT and CDR2 YYREEE (reference sequence). This CDR3 is built from 12 residues. Losses at the gene ends were 3 bases for V and 6 bases for J; bases not matched to a gene: 2. The CDR3 is CASSSTGGEQYF. CDR3 nucleotide sequence: TGTGCCAGCAGCTCAACAGGGGGCGAGCAGTACTTC.

V and J are TRBV11-1 and TRBJ2-7; TRBD1 might be the D (6 bases). Germline loops: CDR1 SGHAT, CDR2 FQDESV (reference sequence). V lost 2 bases, J lost 1 base, and 9 bases lay in between. This CDR3 comprises 14 residues. The CDR3 coding sequence is TGTGCCAGCAGCTTACAGGGGACATCCTACGAGCAGTACTTC. It is translated as CASSLQGTSYEQYF.

The chain recombines TRBV28 with TRBJ1-1, with a weak D call TRBD1 (6 bases). Trimming pared 3 bases from V and 5 bases from J, leaving 13 bases between. The length of the CDR3 is 14 residues. The germline V gene has CDR1 MDHEN and CDR2 SYDVKM. CDR3 sequence reads: CASSFGAGVTEAFF. CDR3 nucleotide sequence: TGTGCCAGCAGTTTCGGGGCAGGGGTAACTGAAGCTTTCTTT.

V is TRBV10-1 and J is TRBJ1-1; perhaps TRBD1 as D (5 bases). CDR3 length: 13 residues. From germline, CDR1 is WNHNN and CDR2 SYGVQD (reference sequence). V lost 3 bases and J 0 bases, leaving 5 bases between the germline ends. In DNA form, the CDR3 reads TGCGCCAGCAGTGAAGGGGTGAACACTGAAGCTTTCTTT. This gives the protein CASSEGVNTEAFF.

The chain joins TRBV16 to TRBJ1-2; 7 nucleotides match TRBD1. The V gene's germline CDR1 is KGHSY and CDR2 FQNENV. The CDR3 is 17 residues long. V shed 0 bases, J shed 4 bases, and the junction held 11 bases outside the gene matches. The CDR3, as DNA: TGTGCCAGCAGCCAATCTCCGTTGGGACAGAGAACCTATGGCTACACCTTC. Translating it yields CASSQSPLGQRTYGYTF.

This sequence joins TRBV9 and TRBJ1-1, with D uncertain. Trimming shortened V by 3 bases and J by 3 bases, and 9 bases separated the two germline ends. The CDR3 length is 13 residues. Germline V gene lookup returns CDR1 SGDLS and CDR2 YYNGEE. CDR3 amino acids: CASSETGDTEAFF. The CDR3, as DNA: TGTGCCAGCAGCGAGACCGGGGACACTGAAGCTTTCTTT.

V gene TRBV7-2 combines with J gene TRBJ1-2, with TRBD1 identical over 10 bases. The CDR3 runs 16 residues. Germline V CDR1 and CDR2: SGHTA, FQGNSA. V lost 5 bases to trimming and J lost 4 bases; unmatched junction nucleotides: 10. Written as DNA, the CDR3 is TGTGCCAGCAGCCCAGACAGGGGGCGAGCTAGCTATGGCTACACCTTC. Amino acids: CASSPDRGRASYGYTF. The full variable domain, in which reference TRBV7-2 and TRBJ1-2 provide the parts outside the CDR3, is GAGVSQSPSNKVTEKGKDVELRCDPISGHTALYWYRQSLGQGLEFLIYFQGNSAPDKSGLPSDRFSAERTGGSVSTLTIQRTQQEDSAVYLCASSPDRGRASYGYTFGSGTRLTVV.